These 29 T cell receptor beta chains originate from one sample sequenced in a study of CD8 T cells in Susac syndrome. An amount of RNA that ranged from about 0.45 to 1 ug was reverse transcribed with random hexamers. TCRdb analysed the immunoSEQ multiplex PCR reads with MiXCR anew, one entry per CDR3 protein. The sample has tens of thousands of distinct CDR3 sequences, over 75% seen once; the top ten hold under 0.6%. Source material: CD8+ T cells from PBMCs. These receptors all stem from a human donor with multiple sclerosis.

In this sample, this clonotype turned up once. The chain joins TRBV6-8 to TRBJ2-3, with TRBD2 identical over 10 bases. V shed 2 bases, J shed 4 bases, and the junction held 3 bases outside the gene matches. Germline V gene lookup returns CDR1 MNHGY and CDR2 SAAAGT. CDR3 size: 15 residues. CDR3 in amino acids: CASSYGLAGADTQYF. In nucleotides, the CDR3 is TGTGCCAGCAGTTACGGGCTAGCGGGAGCAGATACGCAGTATTTT.

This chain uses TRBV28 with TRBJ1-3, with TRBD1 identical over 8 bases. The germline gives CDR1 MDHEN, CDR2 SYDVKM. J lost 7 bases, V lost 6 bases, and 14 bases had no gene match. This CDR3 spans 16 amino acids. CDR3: CASSQTRTGLRNTIYF. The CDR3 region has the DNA TGTGCCAGCAGCCAAACACGGACAGGGTTGCGGAACACCATATATTTT. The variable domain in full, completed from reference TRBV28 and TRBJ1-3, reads DVKVTQSSRYLVKRTGEKVFLECVQDMDHENMFWYRQDPGLGLRLIYFSYDVKMKEKGDIPEGYSVSREKKERFSLILESASTNQTSMYLCASSQTRTGLRNTIYFGEGSWLTVV.

DNA for the CDR3: TGTGCCAGCAGTTCACCCGGGACAGGGGGGTACACTGAAGCTTTCTTT. This gives the protein CASSSPGTGGYTEAFF. The chain carries TRBV12-3 or TRBV12-4 and TRBJ1-1, with TRBD1 matching over 11 bases. V dropped 4 bases and J dropped 3; count of bases not matched to a gene: 7. The CDR3 extends over 16 amino acids.

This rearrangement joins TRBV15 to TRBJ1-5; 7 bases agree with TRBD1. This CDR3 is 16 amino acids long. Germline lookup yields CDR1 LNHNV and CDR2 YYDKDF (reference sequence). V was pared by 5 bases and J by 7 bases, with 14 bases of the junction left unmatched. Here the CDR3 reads CATSPHGVDRDQPQHF. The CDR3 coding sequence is TGTGCCACCAGCCCCCATGGGGTAGACAGGGACCAGCCCCAGCATTTT.

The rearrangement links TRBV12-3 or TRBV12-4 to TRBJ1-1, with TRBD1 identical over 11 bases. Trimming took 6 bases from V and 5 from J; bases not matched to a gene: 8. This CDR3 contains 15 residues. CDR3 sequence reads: CASRDRGRGWTEAFF. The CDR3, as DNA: TGTGCCAGCAGGGACAGGGGGCGAGGTTGGACTGAAGCTTTCTTT.

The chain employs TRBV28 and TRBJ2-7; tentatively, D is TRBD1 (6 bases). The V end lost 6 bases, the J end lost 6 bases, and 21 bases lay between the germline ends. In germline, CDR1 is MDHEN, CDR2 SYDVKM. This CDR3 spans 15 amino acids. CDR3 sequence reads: CASRPIRDTLGEQYF. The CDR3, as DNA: TGTGCCAGCAGACCCATCCGGGACACCCTAGGCGAGCAGTACTTC.

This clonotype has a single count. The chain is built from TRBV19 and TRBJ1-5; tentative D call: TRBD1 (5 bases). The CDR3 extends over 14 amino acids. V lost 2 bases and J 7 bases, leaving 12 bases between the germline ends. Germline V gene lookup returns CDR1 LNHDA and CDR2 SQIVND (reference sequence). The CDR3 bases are TGTGCCAGTAGTATAAAGAAGCGGGGCCAGCCCCAGCATTTT. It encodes CASSIKKRGQPQHF.

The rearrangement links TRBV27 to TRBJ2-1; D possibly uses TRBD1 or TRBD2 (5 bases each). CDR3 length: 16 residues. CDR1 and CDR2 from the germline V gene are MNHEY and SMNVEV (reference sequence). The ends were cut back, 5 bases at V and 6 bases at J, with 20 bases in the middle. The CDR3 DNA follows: TGTGCCAGCAGTCCATGGGGCGAGCCTGGGGGCAATGAGCAGTTCTTC. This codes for CASSPWGEPGGNEQFF.

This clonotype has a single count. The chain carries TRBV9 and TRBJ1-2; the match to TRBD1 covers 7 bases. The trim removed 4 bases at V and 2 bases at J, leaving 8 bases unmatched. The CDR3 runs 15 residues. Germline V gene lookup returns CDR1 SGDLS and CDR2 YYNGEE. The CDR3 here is CASSPPLTGNYGYTF. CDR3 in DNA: TGTGCCAGCAGCCCTCCACTGACAGGGAACTATGGCTACACCTTC.

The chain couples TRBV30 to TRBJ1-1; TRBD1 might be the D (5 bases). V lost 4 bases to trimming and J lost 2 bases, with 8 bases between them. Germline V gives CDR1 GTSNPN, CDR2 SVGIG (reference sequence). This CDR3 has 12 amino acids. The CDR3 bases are TGTGCCTGGAAACAGGAAAACACTGAAGCTTTCTTT. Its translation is CAWKQENTEAFF.

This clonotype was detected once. The CDR3 nucleotides read TGCAGTGCTAGGCGGACTAGCGGGATGAATGAGCAGTTCTTC. Translation gives CSARRTSGMNEQFF. V is TRBV20-1 and J is TRBJ2-1; 12 bases map to TRBD2. Germline CDR1 reads DFQATT; CDR2 reads SNEGSKA (reference sequence). The length of the CDR3 is 14 residues. The trim removed 3 bases at V and 7 bases at J, leaving 4 bases unmatched.

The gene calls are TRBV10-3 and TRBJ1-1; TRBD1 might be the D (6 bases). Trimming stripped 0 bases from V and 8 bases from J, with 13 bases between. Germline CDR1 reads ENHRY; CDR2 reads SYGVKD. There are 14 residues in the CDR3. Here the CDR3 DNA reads TGTGCCATCAGTGAGTCTCAACGACAGGTGGAAGCTTTCTTT. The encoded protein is CAISESQRQVEAFF.

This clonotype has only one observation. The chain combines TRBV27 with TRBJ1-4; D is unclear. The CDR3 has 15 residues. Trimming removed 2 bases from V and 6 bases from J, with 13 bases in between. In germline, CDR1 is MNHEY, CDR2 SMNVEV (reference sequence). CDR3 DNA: TGTGCCAGCAGTTTAGTTTTTCCGGATGATGAAAAACTGTTTTTT. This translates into CASSLVFPDDEKLFF.

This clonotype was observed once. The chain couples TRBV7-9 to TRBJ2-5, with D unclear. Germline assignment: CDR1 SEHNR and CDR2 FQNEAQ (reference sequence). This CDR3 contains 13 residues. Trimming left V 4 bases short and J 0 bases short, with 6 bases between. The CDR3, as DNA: TGTGCCAGCAGCTCCGTGAACCAAGAGACCCAGTACTTC. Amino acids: CASSSVNQETQYF.

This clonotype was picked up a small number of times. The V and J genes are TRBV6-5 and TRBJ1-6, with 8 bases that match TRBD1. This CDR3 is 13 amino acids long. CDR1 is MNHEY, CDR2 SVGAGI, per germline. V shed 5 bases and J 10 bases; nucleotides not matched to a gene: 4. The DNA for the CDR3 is TGTGCCAGCAGTGATACAGGGGGATCACCCCTCCACTTT. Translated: CASSDTGGSPLHF.

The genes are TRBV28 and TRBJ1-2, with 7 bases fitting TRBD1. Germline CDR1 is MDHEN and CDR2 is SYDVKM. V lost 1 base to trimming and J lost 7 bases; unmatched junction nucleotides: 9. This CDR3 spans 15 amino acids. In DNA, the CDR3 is TGTGCCAGCAGTTTATCTAGCAGGGGGGTAGTTGGCTACACCTTC. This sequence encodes CASSLSSRGVVGYTF.

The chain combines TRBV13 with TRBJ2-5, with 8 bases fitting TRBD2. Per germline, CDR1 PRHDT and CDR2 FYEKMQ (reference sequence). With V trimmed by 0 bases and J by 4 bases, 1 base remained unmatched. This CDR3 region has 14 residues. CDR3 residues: CASSLGAGGETQYF. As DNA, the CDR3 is TGTGCCAGCAGCTTAGGGGCGGGAGGAGAGACCCAGTACTTC.

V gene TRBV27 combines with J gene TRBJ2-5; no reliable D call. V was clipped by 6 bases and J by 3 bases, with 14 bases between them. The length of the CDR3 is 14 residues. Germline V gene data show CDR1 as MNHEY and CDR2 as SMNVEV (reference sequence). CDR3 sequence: CASRSTPSEETQYF. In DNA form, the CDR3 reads TGTGCCAGCAGATCTACCCCCAGTGAAGAGACCCAGTACTTC.

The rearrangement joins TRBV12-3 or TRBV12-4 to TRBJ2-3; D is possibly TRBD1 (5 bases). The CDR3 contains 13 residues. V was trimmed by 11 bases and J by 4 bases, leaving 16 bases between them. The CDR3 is CAAAVQGPDTQYF. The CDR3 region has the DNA TGTGCCGCAGCAGTCCAGGGTCCAGATACGCAGTATTTT.

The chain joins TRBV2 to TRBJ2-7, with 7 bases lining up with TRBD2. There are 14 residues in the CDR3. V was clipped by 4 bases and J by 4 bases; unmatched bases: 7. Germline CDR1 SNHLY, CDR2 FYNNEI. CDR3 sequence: CASSAGAGVYEQYF. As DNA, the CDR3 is TGTGCCAGCAGTGCCGGGGCGGGAGTTTACGAGCAGTACTTC.

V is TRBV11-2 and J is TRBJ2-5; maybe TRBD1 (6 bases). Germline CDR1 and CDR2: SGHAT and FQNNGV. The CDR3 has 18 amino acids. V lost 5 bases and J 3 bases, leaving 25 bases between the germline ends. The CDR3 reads CASSRGQSNLGPEETQYF. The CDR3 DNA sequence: TGTGCCAGCAGCCGCGGACAGAGCAACCTCGGACCGGAAGAGACCCAGTACTTC.

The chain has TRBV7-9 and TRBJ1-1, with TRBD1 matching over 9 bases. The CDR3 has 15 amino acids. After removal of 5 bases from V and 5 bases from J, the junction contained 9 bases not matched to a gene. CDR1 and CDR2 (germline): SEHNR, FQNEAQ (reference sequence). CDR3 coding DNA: TGTGCCAGCAGCCCGACCGGACAGGGGAGAACTGAAGCTTTCTTT. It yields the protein CASSPTGQGRTEAFF.

The chain's CDR3 is CASSFKRVAGTQYF. The CDR3 DNA follows: TGTGCCAGCAGCTTCAAGCGGGTTGCGGGTACGCAGTATTTT. The chain recombines TRBV7-9 with TRBJ2-3; D may be TRBD2 (6 bases). The CDR3 covers 14 residues. V was shortened by 3 bases and J by 8 bases, with 15 bases between the two germline ends. Germline-derived CDR1 and CDR2 are SEHNR and FQNEAQ (reference sequence).

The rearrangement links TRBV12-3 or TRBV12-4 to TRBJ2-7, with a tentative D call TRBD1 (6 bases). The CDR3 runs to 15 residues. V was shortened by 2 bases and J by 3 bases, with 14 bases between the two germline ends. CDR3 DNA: TGTGCCAGCAGTTTACCCCGGGACAACTTCTACGAGCAGTACTTC. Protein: CASSLPRDNFYEQYF.

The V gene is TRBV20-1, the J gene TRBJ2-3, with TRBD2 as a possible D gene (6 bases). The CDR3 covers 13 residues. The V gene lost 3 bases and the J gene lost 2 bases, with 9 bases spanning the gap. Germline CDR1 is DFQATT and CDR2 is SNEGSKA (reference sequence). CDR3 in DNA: TGCAGTGCTAGGACTAGTTACACAGATACGCAGTATTTT. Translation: CSARTSYTDTQYF.

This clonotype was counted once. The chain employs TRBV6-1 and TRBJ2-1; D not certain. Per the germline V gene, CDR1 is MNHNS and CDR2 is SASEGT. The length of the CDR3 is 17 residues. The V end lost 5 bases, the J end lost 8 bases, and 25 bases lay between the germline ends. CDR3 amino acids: CASSPLPGLGATDEQFF. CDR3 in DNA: TGTGCCAGCAGTCCCCTTCCAGGATTGGGCGCCACGGATGAGCAGTTCTTC.

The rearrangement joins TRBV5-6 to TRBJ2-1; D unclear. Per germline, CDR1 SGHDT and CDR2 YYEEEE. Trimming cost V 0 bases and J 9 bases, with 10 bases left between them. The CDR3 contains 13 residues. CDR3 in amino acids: CASSLVRVGEQFF. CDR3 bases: TGTGCCAGCAGCTTGGTCCGGGTCGGTGAGCAGTTCTTC.

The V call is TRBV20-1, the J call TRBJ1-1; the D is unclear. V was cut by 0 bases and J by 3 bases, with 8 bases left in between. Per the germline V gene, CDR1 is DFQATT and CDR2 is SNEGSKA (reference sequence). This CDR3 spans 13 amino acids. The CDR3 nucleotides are TGCAGTGCTAGAGAACCCCCCTACACTGAAGCTTTCTTT. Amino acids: CSAREPPYTEAFF.

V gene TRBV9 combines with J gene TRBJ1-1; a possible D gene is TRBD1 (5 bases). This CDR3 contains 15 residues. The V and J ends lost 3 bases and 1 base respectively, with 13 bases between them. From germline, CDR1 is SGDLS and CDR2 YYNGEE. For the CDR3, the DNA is TGTGCCAGCAGCGCCGGGATTCAGGGGAACACTGAAGCTTTCTTT. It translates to CASSAGIQGNTEAFF.